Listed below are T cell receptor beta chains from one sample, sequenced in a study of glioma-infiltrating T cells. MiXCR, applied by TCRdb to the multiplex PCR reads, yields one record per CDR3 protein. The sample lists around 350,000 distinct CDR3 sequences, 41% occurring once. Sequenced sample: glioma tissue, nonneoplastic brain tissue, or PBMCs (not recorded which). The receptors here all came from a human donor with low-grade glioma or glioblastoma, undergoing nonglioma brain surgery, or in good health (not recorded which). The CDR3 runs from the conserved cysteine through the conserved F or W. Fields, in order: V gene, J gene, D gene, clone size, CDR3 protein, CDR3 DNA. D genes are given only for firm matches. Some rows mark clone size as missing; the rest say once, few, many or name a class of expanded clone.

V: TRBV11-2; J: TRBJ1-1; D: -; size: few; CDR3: CASSLDQIGSTEAFF; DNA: TGTGCCAGCAGCTTAGATCAAATAGGGTCTACTGAAGCTTTCTTT
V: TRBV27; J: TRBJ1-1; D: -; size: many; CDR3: CASSLGGALNTEAFF; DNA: TGTGCCAGCAGTTTAGGTGGGGCGCTGAACACTGAAGCTTTCTTT
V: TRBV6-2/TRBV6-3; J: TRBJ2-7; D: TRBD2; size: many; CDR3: CASSFSGTSGRDSYEQYF; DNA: TGTGCCAGCAGTTTCTCCGGGACTAGCGGGAGGGATTCCTACGAGCAGTACTTC
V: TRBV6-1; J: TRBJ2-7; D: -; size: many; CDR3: CASSQGGEQYF; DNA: TGTGCCAGCAGCCAGGGTGGCGAGCAGTACTTC
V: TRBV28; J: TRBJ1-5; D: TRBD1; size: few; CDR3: CASRPGQGQPQHF; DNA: TGTGCCAGCAGACCGGGACAGGGACAGCCCCAGCATTTT
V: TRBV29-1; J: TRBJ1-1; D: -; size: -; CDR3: CSGNVNTEAFF; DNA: TGCAGCGGTAATGTGAACACTGAAGCTTTCTTT
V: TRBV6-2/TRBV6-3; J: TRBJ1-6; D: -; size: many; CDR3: CASSIEDSPLHF; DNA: TGTGCCAGCAGTATCGAAGATTCACCCCTCCACTTT
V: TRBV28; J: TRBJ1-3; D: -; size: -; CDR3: CASSPDASGNTIYF; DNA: TGTGCCAGCAGTCCGGACGCCTCTGGAAACACCATATATTTT
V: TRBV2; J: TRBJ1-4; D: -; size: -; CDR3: CASSEWGTGKLFF; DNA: TGTGCCAGCAGTGAATGGGGGACTGGAAAACTGTTTTTT
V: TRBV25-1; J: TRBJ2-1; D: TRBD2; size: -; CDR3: CASSEYAGGMNEQFF; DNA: TGTGCCAGCAGTGAATATGCGGGAGGTATGAATGAGCAGTTCTTC
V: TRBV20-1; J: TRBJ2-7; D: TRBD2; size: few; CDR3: CSASVLGTSGTYEQYF; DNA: TGCAGTGCTAGCGTTCTCGGGACTAGCGGGACGTACGAGCAGTACTTC
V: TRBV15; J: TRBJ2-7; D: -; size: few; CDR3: CATSRVPDRIYEQYF; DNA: TGTGCCACCAGCAGGGTGCCGGACAGAATTTACGAGCAGTACTTC
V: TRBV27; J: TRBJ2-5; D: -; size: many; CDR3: CASSTSLLRETQYF; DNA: TGTGCCAGCAGTACCTCCCTCCTTCGAGAGACCCAGTACTTC
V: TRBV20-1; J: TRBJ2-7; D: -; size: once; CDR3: CTAQGPEQYF; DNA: TGCACTGCTCAGGGACCCGAGCAGTACTTC
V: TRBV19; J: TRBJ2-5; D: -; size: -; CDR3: CASSNRLQETQYF; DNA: TGTGCCAGTAGTAACCGGCTCCAAGAGACCCAGTACTTC
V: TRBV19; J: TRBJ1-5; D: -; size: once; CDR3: CASSIIEYSNQPKHF; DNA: TGTGCCAGTAGTATTATCGAATATAGCAATCAGCCCAAGCATTTT
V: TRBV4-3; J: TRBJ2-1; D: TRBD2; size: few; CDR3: CASSQGTSPYNEQFF; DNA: TGCGCCAGCAGCCAAGGGACTAGCCCCTACAATGAGCAGTTCTTC
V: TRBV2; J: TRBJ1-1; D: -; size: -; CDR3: CAGSADNTEAFF; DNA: TGTGCCGGCAGTGCCGATAACACTGAAGCTTTCTTT
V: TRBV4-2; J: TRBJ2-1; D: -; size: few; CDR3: CASSPTPSAEQFF; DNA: TGTGCCAGCAGCCCAACCCCCTCTGCTGAGCAGTTCTTC
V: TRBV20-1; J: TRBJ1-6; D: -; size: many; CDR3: CSATAAISPLHF; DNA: TGCAGTGCTACGGCGGCTATTTCACCCCTCCACTTT
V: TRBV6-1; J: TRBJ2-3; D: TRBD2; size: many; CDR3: CASSQFAGDPYTDTQYF; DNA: TGTGCCAGCAGTCAATTCGCGGGAGACCCCTACACAGATACGCAGTATTTT
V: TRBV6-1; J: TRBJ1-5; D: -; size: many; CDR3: CASSEGGQPNQPQHF; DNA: TGTGCCAGCAGTGAAGGGGGGCAGCCCAATCAGCCCCAGCATTTT
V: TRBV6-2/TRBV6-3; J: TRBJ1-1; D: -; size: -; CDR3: CAGSYSNVITEAFF; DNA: TGTGCCGGCAGTTACTCGAATGTGATAACTGAAGCTTTCTTT
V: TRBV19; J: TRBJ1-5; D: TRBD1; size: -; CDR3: CASNAGQGIGQPQHF; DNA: TGTGCCAGTAACGCCGGACAGGGAATAGGACAGCCCCAGCATTTT
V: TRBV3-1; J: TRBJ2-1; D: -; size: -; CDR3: CASSHLGARNNEQFF; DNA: TGTGCCAGCAGCCATTTGGGGGCTAGAAACAATGAGCAGTTCTTC
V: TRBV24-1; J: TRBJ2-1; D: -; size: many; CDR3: CATSDAGQYNEQFF; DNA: TGTGCCACCAGTGATGCGGGACAGTACAATGAGCAGTTCTTC
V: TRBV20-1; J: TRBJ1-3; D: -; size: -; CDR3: CSTRKPAPGNTIYF; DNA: TGCAGTACACGGAAGCCGGCCCCTGGAAACACCATATATTTT
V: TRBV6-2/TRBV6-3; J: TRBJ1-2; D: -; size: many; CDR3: CASTADNTNYGYTF; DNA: TGTGCCAGCACTGCCGACAATACTAACTATGGCTACACCTTC
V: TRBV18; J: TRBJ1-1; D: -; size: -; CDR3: CASSLSDRRESEAFF; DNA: TGTGCCAGCTCCCTATCGGACAGAAGGGAGTCTGAAGCTTTCTTT
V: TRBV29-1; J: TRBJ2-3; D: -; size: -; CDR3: CSGTASTDTQYF; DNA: TGCAGCGGAACGGCGAGCACAGATACGCAGTATTTT
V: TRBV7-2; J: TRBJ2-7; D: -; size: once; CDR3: CANSLAPQNYYEQYF; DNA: TGTGCCAACAGCTTAGCCCCCCAGAACTACTACGAGCAGTACTTC
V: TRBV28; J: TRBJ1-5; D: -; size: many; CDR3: CASSLRDLGDQPQHF; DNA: TGTGCCAGCAGTTTGCGGGACCTAGGTGATCAGCCCCAGCATTTT
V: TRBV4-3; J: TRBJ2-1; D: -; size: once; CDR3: CASSQGYPSSNEQFF; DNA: TGCGCCAGCAGCCAAGGTTACCCCAGCTCCAATGAGCAGTTCTTC
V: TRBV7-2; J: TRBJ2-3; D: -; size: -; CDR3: CASSQDLRDREDTQYF; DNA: TGTGCCAGCAGCCAAGATCTCCGGGATCGGGAAGATACGCAGTATTTT
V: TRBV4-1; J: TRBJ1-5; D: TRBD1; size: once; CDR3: CASSQYRDRGTRNQPQHF; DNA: TGCGCCAGCAGCCAGTACCGGGACAGGGGTACCCGCAATCAGCCCCAGCATTTT
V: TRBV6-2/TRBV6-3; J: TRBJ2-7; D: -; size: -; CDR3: CASSYFRWNGNEQYF; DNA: TGTGCCAGCAGTTACTTTCGGTGGAACGGGAACGAGCAGTACTTC
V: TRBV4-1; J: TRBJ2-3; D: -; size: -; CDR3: CASSQASIADTQYF; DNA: TGCGCCAGCAGCCAAGCGTCCATCGCAGATACGCAGTATTTT
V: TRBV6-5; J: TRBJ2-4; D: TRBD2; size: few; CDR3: CASTLGTSGPKAKNIQYF; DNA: TGTGCCAGCACCTTGGGTACTAGCGGGCCTAAGGCCAAAAACATTCAGTACTTC